Sequencing of this T cell receptor beta chain was carried out in a study of T-cell reconstitution after alpha-beta-depleted transplantation in children. A TCRbeta library incorporating unique molecular identifiers was prepared. Each CDR3 protein gets one entry after TCRdb re-called the PCR reads with MiXCR. The repertoire holds approximately 150,000 distinct CDR3 sequences, 8.8% seen once, with 15% to 20% in the top ten. CDR3 length equals 16 residues. Trimming took off 0 bases at V and 4 bases at J, with 15 bases between the two ends. Germline V gives CDR1 LGHDT, CDR2 YNNKEL (reference sequence). Study outcomes and limitations: Recipient T cells and thymic progenitors that survived were the source of the high TCRbeta diversity seen at day 60 in some patients. A year post-transplant, T-cell counts and diversity derived mostly from newly produced T cells. The study reportedly traced alpha-beta T cells about two months after transplant to several hundred expanded graft clones.

Note on this clonotype: Its specificity is not known.

This specimen consisted of PBMCs, mostly from graft donor cells, obtained 180 days after TCRalphabeta/CD19-depleted stem cell transplant. This sequence originates from a female patient between 2 and 15 years old who had a stem cell transplant for congenital amegakaryocytic thrombocytopenia, so the T cells may come from the graft donor. The rearrangement links TRBV3-1 to TRBJ2-5, with D maybe TRBD2 (5 bases). Here the CDR3 reads CASSQEIRGLSETQYF. Here the CDR3 DNA reads TGTGCCAGCAGCCAAGAGATCAGAGGGCTCTCAGAGACCCAGTACTTC.